The 8 T cell receptor beta chains given below trace back to one sample, sequenced in a study of blood T cells in healthy people across ages. It was with a sample-barcoded 5' primer and a J-beta primer mix that a second PCR of roughly 7 to 12 cycles was run. TCRdb reprocessed the 5' RACE reads with MiXCR, giving one entry per CDR3 protein. The sample comprises over 950,000 distinct CDR3 sequences, about 51% of which are singletons, and around 21% rests with the top ten. Sequencing was done on a sample of blood. These receptors came from a woman aged 55-70 years in good health.

This clonotype occurred many times. The rearrangement joins TRBV5-5 to TRBJ2-4; D ambiguous. The CDR3 runs to 14 residues. In germline, CDR1 is SGHKS, CDR2 YYEKEE (reference sequence). Trimming shortened V by 2 bases and J by 0 bases, and 6 bases separated the two germline ends. CDR3 sequence: CASSLLLAKNIQYF. In nucleotides, the CDR3 is TGTGCCAGCAGCTTATTACTAGCCAAAAACATTCAGTACTTC. The full variable domain, with the rest looked up from reference TRBV5-5 and TRBJ2-4, is DAGVTQSPTHLIKTRGQQVTLRCSPISGHKSVSWYQQVLGQGPQFIFQYYEKEERGRGNFPDRFSARQFPNYSSELNVNALLLGDSALYLCASSLLLAKNIQYFGAGTRLSVL.

Details on this clonotype: It is unclear where the CDR3 begins or ends on the DNA, so no DNA is shown, and the CDR3 is as TCRdb lists it. The rearrangement uses TRBV12-1 and TRBJ2-7; the table's D gene call, TRBD2, was not cross checked with the DNA. TRBV12-1 corresponds to a pseudogene. Inclusive of both ends, the CDR3 amounts to 14 amino acids. The CDR3 protein is CASSFGGGSHEQYF.

This clonotype has just one count. The chain carries TRBV7-8 and TRBJ2-1; D possibly matches TRBD1 or TRBD2 (5 bases each). Germline V gene data show CDR1 as SGHVS and CDR2 as FQNEAQ. Trimming removed 1 base at V and 5 bases at J, with 15 bases between. This CDR3 is built from 16 residues. CDR3 nucleotide sequence: TGTGCCAGCAGCTTAGGGGTCGGGACGTCAGACAATGAGCAGTTCTTC. It encodes CASSLGVGTSDNEQFF.

The chain uses TRBV20-1 and TRBJ2-4; no definite D call. Looked up from germline, CDR1 is DFQATT and CDR2 is SNEGSKA (reference sequence). V lost 0 bases to trimming and J lost 0 bases, with 6 bases between them. The CDR3 extends over 14 amino acids. The CDR3 DNA is TGCAGTGCTAGAGATCTGCTAGCCAAAAACATTCAGTACTTC. Translated, it gives CSARDLLAKNIQYF.

V and J are TRBV27 and TRBJ2-3; D unresolved. CDR1 is MNHEY, CDR2 SMNVEV, per germline (reference sequence). The V end was cut by 7 bases, the J end by 6 bases, with 8 bases between. CDR3 length: 11 amino acids. The CDR3 DNA sequence: TGTGCCAGCACCTTTCTCGATACGCAGTATTTT. Protein product: CASTFLDTQYF.

Of note for this clonotype: The junction differs from germline at one of its ends, possibly a read error. V gene TRBV20-1 combines with J gene TRBJ1-1, with 7 positions matching TRBD1. This CDR3 has 14 residues. Germline V gene data show CDR1 as DFQATT and CDR2 as SNEGSKA (reference sequence). The CDR3 DNA reads TGCAGTGCTGACGCGGGACAGCTGAGCACTGAGGCTTTCTTT. It yields the protein CSADAGQLSTEAFF.

This clonotype appeared a few times. The chain couples TRBV7-9 to TRBJ2-6; 10 nucleotides match TRBD1. The V and J ends lost 1 base and 0 bases, in that order; junction bases with no gene match: 9. Germline CDR1 reads SEHNR; CDR2 reads FQNEAQ (reference sequence). The CDR3 length is 20 residues. The DNA of the CDR3 is TGTGCCAGCAGCTTAGTTTATCGGGACAGGGGTGTCTCTGGGGCCAACGTCCTGACTTTC. It translates to CASSLVYRDRGVSGANVLTF.

V and J are TRBV4-2 and TRBJ2-1, with D perhaps TRBD2 (6 bases). CDR1 is LGHNA and CDR2 is YNFKEQ in the germline V gene. The CDR3 length is 15 residues. The V gene lost 1 base and the J gene lost 6 bases, with 13 bases spanning the gap. The CDR3: CASSQGLGGGNEQFF. For the CDR3, the DNA is TGTGCCAGCAGCCAAGGACTAGGAGGTGGCAATGAGCAGTTCTTC.